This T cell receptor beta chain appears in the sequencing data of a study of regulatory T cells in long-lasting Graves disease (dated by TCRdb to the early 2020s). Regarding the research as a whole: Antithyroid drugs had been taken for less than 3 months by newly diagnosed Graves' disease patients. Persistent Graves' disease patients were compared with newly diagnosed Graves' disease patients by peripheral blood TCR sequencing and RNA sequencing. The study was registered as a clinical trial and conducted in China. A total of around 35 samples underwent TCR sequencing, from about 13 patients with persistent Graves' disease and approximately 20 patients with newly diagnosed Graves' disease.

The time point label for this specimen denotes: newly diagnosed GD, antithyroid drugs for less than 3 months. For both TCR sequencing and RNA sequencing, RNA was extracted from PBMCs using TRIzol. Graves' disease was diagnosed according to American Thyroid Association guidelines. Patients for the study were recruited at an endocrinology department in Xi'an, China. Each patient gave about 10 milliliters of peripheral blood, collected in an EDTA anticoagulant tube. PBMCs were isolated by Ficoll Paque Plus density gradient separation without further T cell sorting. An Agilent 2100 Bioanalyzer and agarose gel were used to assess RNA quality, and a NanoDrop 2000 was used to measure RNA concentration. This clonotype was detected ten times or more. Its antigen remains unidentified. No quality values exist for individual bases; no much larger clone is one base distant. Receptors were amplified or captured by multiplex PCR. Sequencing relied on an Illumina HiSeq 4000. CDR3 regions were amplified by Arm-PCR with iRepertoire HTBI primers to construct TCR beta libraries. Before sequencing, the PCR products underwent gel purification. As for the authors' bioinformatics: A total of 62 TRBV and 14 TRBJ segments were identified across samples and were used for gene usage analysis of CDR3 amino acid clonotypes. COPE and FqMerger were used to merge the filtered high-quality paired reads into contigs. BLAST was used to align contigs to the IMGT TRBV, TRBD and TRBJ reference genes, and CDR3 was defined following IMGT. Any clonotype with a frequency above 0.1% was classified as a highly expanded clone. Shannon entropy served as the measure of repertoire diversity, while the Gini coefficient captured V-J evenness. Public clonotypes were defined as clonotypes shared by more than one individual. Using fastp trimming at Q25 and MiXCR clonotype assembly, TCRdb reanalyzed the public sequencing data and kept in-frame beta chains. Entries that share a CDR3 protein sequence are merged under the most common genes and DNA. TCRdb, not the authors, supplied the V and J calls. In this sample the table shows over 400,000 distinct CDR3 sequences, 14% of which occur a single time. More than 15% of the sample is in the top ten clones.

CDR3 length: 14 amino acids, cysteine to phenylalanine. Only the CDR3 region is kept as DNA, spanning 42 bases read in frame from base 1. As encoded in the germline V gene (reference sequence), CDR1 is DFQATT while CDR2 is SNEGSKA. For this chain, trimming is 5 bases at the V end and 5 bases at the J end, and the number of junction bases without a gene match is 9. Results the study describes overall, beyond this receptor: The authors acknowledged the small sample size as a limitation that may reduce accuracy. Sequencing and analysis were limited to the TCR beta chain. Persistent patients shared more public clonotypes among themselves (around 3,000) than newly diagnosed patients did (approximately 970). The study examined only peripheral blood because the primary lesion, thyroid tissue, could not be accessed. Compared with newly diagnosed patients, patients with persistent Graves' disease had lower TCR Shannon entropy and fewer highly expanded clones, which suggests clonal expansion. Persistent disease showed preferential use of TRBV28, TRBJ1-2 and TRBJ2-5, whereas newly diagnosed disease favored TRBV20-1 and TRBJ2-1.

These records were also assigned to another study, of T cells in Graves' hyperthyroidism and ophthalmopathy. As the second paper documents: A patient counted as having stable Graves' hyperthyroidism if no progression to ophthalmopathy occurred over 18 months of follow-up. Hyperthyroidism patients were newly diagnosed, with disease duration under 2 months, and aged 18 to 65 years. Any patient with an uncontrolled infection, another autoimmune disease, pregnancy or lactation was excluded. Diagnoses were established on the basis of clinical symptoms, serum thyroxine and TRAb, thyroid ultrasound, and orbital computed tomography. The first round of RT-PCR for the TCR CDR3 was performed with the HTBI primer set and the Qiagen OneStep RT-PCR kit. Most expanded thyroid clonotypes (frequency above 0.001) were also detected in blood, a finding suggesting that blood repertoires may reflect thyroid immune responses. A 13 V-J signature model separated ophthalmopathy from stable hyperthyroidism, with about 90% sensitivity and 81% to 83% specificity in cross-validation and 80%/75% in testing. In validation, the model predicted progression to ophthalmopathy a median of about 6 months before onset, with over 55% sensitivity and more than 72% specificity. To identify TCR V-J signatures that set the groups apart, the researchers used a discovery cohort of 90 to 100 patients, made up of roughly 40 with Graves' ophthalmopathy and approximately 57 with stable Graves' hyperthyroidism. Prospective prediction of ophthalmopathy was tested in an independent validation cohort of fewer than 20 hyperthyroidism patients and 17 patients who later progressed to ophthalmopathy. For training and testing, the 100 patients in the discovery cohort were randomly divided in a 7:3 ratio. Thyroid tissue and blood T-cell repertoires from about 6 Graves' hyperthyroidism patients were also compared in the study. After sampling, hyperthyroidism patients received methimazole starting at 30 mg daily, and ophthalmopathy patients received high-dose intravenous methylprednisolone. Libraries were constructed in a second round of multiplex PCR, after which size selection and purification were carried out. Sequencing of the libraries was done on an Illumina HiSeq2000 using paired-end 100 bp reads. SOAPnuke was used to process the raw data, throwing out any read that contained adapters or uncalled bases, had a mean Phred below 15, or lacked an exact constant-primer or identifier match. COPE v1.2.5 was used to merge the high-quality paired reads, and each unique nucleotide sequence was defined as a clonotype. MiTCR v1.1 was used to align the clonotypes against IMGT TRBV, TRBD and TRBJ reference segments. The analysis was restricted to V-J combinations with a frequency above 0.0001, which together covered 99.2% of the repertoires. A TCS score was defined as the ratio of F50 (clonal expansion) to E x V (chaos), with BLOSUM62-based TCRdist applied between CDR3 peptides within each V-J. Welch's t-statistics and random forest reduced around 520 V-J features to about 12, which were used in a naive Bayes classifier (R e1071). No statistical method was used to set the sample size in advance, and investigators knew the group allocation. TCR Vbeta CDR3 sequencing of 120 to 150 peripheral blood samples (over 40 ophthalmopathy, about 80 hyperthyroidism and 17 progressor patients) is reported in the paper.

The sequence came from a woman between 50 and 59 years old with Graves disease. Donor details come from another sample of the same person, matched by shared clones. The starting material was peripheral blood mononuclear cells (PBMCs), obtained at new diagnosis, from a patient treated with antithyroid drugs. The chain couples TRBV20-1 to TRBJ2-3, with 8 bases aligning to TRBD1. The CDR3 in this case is CSAEDWTGQDTQYF. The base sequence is TGCAGTGCTGAAGATTGGACAGGGCAAGATACGCAGTATTTT.